What follows describes a single TCR beta chain. Random hexamers were used to reverse transcribe an amount of about 0.5 to 1 ug RNA. The amplification used immunoSEQ multiplex PCR on TCR beta CDR3; it spanned 54 Vbeta and 13 Jbeta. TCRdb recomputed calls from the immunoSEQ multiplex PCR reads with MiXCR, one row per CDR3 protein. The table has around 300,000 distinct CDR3 sequences, roughly 85% seen once; the top ten hold 0.21%. The sample comes from a study of CD8 T cells in Susac syndrome. This CDR3 is built from 14 residues. Sequencing of TCR beta covered CD8+ and CD4+ T cells obtained from blood. The multiple sclerosis controls were treatment-naive patients affected by stable or active relapsing-remitting disease.

The clonotype originates from a human donor with multiple sclerosis. The chain is built from TRBV21-1 and TRBJ2-7. TRBV21-1 is a pseudogene. The sequenced sample was CD8+ T cells from PBMCs. The CDR3 is CASSNNGTAYEQYF. The CDR3 nucleotides read TGTGCCAGCAGCAACAACGGAACCGCCTACGAGCAGTACTTC.